The TCR beta chain described here comes from a study of CD8+CD57+ T cells in acquired aplastic anemia. Comment on this clonotype: Since a much larger clone is just one base distant, this may be a read error.

Genomic DNA provided the template from which TCR beta VDJ and CDR3 profiles were obtained. TCRdb reprocessed the reads via MiXCR and lists one record per CDR3 protein. The repertoire holds under 200,000 distinct CDR3 sequences, with roughly half as singletons. Sequenced patients had shown CD8+CD57+ cell expansion by flow cytometry. The germline V gene has CDR1 SGDLS and CDR2 YYNGEE. The CDR3 runs to 16 residues. The chain recombines TRBV9 with TRBJ2-1, with 7 bases aligning to TRBD2. The material sequenced was sorted CD4+, CD8+, or CD8+CD57+ T cells (not recorded which) from PBMCs. The receptor's source is a human donor with aplastic anemia. CDR3 amino acids: CASSQPAGTSYNVQFF. In nucleotides, the CDR3 is TGTGCCAGCAGCCAGCCAGCGGGAACCTCCTACAATGTGCAGTTCTTC. Full variable domain (missing parts from reference TRBV9 and TRBJ2-1): DSGVTQTPKHLITATGQRVTLRCSPRSGDLSVYWYQQSLDQGLQFLIQYYNGEERAKGNILERFSAQQFPDLHSELNLSSLELGDSALYFCASSQPAGTSYNVQFFGPGTRLTVL.